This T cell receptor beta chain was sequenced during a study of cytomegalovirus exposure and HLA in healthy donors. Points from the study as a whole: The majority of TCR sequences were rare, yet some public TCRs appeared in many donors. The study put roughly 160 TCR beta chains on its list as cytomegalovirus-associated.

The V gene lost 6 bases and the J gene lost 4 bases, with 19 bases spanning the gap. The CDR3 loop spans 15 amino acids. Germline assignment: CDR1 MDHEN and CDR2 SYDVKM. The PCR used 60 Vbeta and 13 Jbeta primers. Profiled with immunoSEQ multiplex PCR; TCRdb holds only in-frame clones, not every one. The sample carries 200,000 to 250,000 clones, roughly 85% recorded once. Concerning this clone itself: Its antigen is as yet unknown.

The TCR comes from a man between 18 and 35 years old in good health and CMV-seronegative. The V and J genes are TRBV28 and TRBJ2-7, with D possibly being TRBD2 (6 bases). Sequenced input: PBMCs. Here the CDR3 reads CASSRGGGPGYEQYF. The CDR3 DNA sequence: TGTGCCAGCAGCCGGGGAGGTGGCCCTGGGTACGAGCAGTACTTC.